The 24 T cell receptor beta chains in this list originate from one sample, sequenced in a study of T cell repertoires in cytomegalovirus infection. MiXCR, applied by TCRdb to the reads, yields one record per CDR3 protein. The sample lists approximately 550,000 distinct CDR3 sequences, approximately 15% occurring once. Sequenced: CD8+ T cells from PBMCs. The receptors were sampled from a human donor in good health (CMV status not recorded). Some clones in this sample may be carry-over from other donors' samples.

This clonotype came up many times. The chain links TRBV7-9 to TRBJ2-1; TRBD1 agrees at 9 bases. V lost 8 bases to trimming and J lost 8 bases; unmatched junction nucleotides: 10. This CDR3 is 14 amino acids long. Germline CDR1 and CDR2: SEHNR and FQNEAQ (reference sequence). The CDR3 DNA is TGTGCCAGCCGCCCGGGACAGGGAAAGGATGAGCAGTTCTTC. This gives the protein CASRPGQGKDEQFF.

This clonotype turned up a few times. This sequence joins TRBV20-1 and TRBJ2-7; 13 nucleotides agree with TRBD2. V gave up 6 bases and J gave up 2 bases; unmatched junction bases: 10. This CDR3 is 16 amino acids long. Germline values: CDR1 DFQATT, CDR2 SNEGSKA (reference sequence). The CDR3: CSAMTSGGILTYEQYF. CDR3 DNA: TGCAGTGCCATGACTAGCGGGGGGATCCTCACCTACGAGCAGTACTTC.

The sample holds many counts of this clonotype. The V gene is TRBV5-1, the J gene TRBJ2-3; no definite D call. Germline V CDR1 and CDR2: SGHRS, YFSETQ. The CDR3 totals 12 residues. V was shortened by 1 base and J by 4 bases, with 4 bases between the two germline ends. CDR3 in amino acids: CASSLSSDTQYF. CDR3 sequence (DNA): TGCGCCAGCAGCTTGAGCTCAGATACGCAGTATTTT.

This clonotype was found many times. The chain has TRBV19 and TRBJ1-1, with 8 bases that match TRBD1. CDR3 length equals 14 residues. Losses at the gene ends were 8 bases for V and 7 bases for J; bases not matched to a gene: 12. Germline V gene sequence: CDR1 LNHDA, CDR2 SQIVND (reference sequence). The CDR3 here is CASPRPDRGGEAFF. The DNA for the CDR3 is TGTGCCAGTCCGCGCCCAGACAGGGGCGGTGAAGCTTTCTTT.

The chain links TRBV4-2 to TRBJ2-7; perhaps TRBD2 as D (5 bases). This CDR3 region has 16 residues. Germline V CDR1 and CDR2: LGHNA, YNFKEQ. V lost 0 bases and J lost 3, with 15 bases in between. CDR3 coding DNA: TGTGCCAGCAGCCAAGAGATAAGAGAGGGCCGCTACGAGCAGTACTTC. Translated, it gives CASSQEIREGRYEQYF.

The table lists this clonotype with many counts. This sequence joins TRBV14 and TRBJ2-1, with D uncertain. The CDR3 contains 13 residues. In germline, CDR1 is SGHDN, CDR2 FVKESK. V was cut by 1 base and J by 7 bases, with 8 bases left in between. The CDR3 nucleotides are TGTGCCAGCAGCCAAGCCAGCTATAATGAGCAGTTCTTC. This codes for CASSQASYNEQFF.

This clonotype occurred many times. The chain employs TRBV6-1 and TRBJ1-1; no definite D call. Trimming stripped 3 bases from V and 4 bases from J, with 6 bases between. Per the germline V gene, CDR1 is MNHNS and CDR2 is SASEGT. CDR3 length equals 12 residues. The CDR3 protein is CASSERVTEAFF. CDR3 DNA: TGTGCCAGCAGTGAGAGGGTCACTGAAGCTTTCTTT.

This clonotype has just a few counts. This chain links TRBV6-5 with TRBJ2-7; the match to TRBD2 covers 7 bases. Unmatched junction bases numbered 15, after V lost 6 bases and J lost 1 base. The CDR3 runs to 17 residues. CDR1 and CDR2 (germline): MNHEY, SVGAGI. Here the CDR3 DNA reads TGTGCCAGCAGGGACTCAGTGGGAGGGGAAAGTTCCTACGAGCAGTACTTC. Translating it yields CASRDSVGGESSYEQYF.

V gene TRBV4-1 combines with J gene TRBJ1-6, with TRBD1 matching 9 bases. Germline V gives CDR1 MGHRA, CDR2 YSYEKL. J was trimmed by 5 bases and V by 8 bases; bases with no gene match: 1. The length of the CDR3 is 13 residues. The CDR3 sequence: CASGQGNNSPLHF. The CDR3 coding sequence is TGCGCCAGCGGACAGGGGAATAATTCACCCCTCCACTTT.

This clonotype was detected many times. This chain uses TRBV7-2 with TRBJ2-1, with D possibly TRBD2 on 6 matching bases. The V end was cut by 5 bases, the J end by 3 bases, with 14 bases between. This CDR3 comprises 15 residues. From germline, CDR1 is SGHTA and CDR2 FQGNSA. The CDR3 nucleotides read TGTGCCAGCAGCCCGCGCCGGGAGTTCTACAATGAGCAGTTCTTC. Translation gives CASSPRREFYNEQFF.

This clonotype was found a few times. This rearrangement joins TRBV7-3 to TRBJ2-2; the D gene is possibly TRBD2 (6 bases). The CDR3 consists of 15 residues. The germline V gene has CDR1 SGHTA and CDR2 FQGTGA. Trimming left V 5 bases short and J 8 bases short, with 18 bases between. The CDR3 loop is CASSPLGGSPGELFF. The CDR3 DNA reads as TGTGCCAGCAGCCCCCTAGGAGGGTCGCCGGGGGAGCTGTTTTTT. Based on the CDR3 plus reference TRBV7-3 and TRBJ2-2, the full variable domain is GAGVSQTPSNKVTEKGKYVELRCDPISGHTALYWYRQSLGQGPEFLIYFQGTGAADDSGLPNDRFFAVRPEGSVSTLKIQRTERGDSAVYLCASSPLGGSPGELFFGEGSRLTVL.

This clonotype has a handful of counts. This chain uses TRBV2 with TRBJ1-2; D is ambiguous. Trimming pared 7 bases from V and 6 bases from J, leaving 12 bases between. This CDR3 is 12 amino acids long. The germline V gene has CDR1 SNHLY and CDR2 FYNNEI. CDR3 in amino acids: CASKGVLNGYTF. CDR3 DNA: TGTGCCAGCAAAGGAGTACTCAATGGCTACACCTTC.

This sequence joins TRBV4-1 and TRBJ2-3; possible D gene TRBD1, 6 bases. Trimming left V 1 base short and J 5 bases short, with 16 bases between. From germline, CDR1 is MGHRA and CDR2 YSYEKL. CDR3 size: 16 residues. This chain's CDR3 is CASSQGQGGWGDTQYF. CDR3 nucleotides: TGCGCCAGCAGCCAAGGACAAGGGGGTTGGGGAGATACGCAGTATTTT.

This clonotype turned up a few times. The genes are TRBV5-6 and TRBJ2-5, with TRBD2 matching 9 bases. The V gene end was trimmed by 1 base and the J gene end by 5 bases; junction bases not matched to a gene: 9. Per germline, CDR1 SGHDT and CDR2 YYEEEE. This CDR3 region has 16 residues. The CDR3 loop reads CASSLWLAGLGETQYF. CDR3 DNA: TGTGCCAGCAGCTTGTGGCTAGCGGGGCTCGGGGAGACCCAGTACTTC.

This chain joins TRBV15 and TRBJ1-5; 7 positions match TRBD1. This CDR3 has 14 residues. Germline V CDR1 and CDR2: LNHNV, YYDKDF (reference sequence). Trimming removed 3 bases from V and 5 bases from J; junction bases left unmatched: 4. CDR3 coding DNA: TGTGCCACCAGCAGGCAGGGGGTGGATCAGCCCCAGCATTTT. Translated: CATSRQGVDQPQHF.

Turning to this clonotype: No conserved phenylalanine or tryptophan ends this CDR3, so it is likely a read error. The chain joins TRBV12-3 or TRBV12-4 to TRBJ1-2; no firm D call. CDR3 length equals 16 residues. Trimming took off 3 bases at V and 1 base at J, with 15 bases between the two ends. The CDR3 nucleotides are TGTGCCAGCAGTTTCGACTACGAGGGCGTTAACTATGGCTACACCTTA. Its protein product is CASSFDYEGVNYGYTL.

This clonotype has just a few counts. The chain recombines TRBV20-1 with TRBJ2-7; maybe TRBD1 (6 bases). V lost 5 bases and J 0 bases, leaving 11 bases between the germline ends. This CDR3 contains 13 residues. Per germline, CDR1 DFQATT and CDR2 SNEGSKA (reference sequence). CDR3: CSAGQPSSYEQYF. The DNA of the CDR3 is TGCAGTGCTGGACAGCCCTCCTCCTACGAGCAGTACTTC.

This clonotype was recorded at least ten times. The chain is built from TRBV10-2 and TRBJ1-6; 8 nucleotides match TRBD1. V was clipped by 7 bases and J by 6 bases; unmatched bases: 8. This CDR3 comprises 15 residues. CDR1 is WSHSY and CDR2 is SAAADI in the germline V gene. The CDR3 protein is CASIQDRGTNSPLHF. DNA for the CDR3: TGCGCCAGCATTCAAGACAGGGGCACTAATTCACCCCTCCACTTT.

This clonotype has more than one count but fewer than ten. The gene calls are TRBV27 and TRBJ2-7; 7 nucleotides agree with TRBD2. V was clipped by 4 bases and J by 3 bases; unmatched bases: 12. There are 16 residues in the CDR3. Germline V gene data show CDR1 as MNHEY and CDR2 as SMNVEV (reference sequence). The CDR3 loop is CASSSGLQLRIYEQYF. The CDR3 DNA follows: TGTGCCAGCAGTTCGGGACTACAACTTAGAATCTACGAGCAGTACTTC.

This clonotype was observed many times. V is TRBV11-2 and J is TRBJ2-3; no definite D call. The germline gives CDR1 SGHAT, CDR2 FQNNGV. The CDR3 is 19 amino acids. V lost 5 bases, J lost 2 bases, and 26 bases lay in between. In nucleotides, the CDR3 is TGTGCCAGCAGCGCCCGGCGGTCCGGATTGCTCGGTCCCACAGATACGCAGTATTTT. The encoded protein is CASSARRSGLLGPTDTQYF.

This chain connects TRBV7-9 to TRBJ2-7; D is uncertain. Germline V gives CDR1 SEHNR, CDR2 FQNEAQ (reference sequence). V was trimmed by 7 bases and J by 4 bases, leaving 8 bases between them. CDR3 size: 11 residues. CDR3 coding DNA: TGTGCCAGCAACGACGGGTACGAGCAGTACTTC. It is translated as CASNDGYEQYF.

On this clonotype itself: This may be a read error, as it is one base from a much larger clone. Here the CDR3 omits its conserved ending phenylalanine or tryptophan, so a read error is the likely source. The chain combines TRBV7-4 with TRBJ2-4; perhaps D is TRBD1 or TRBD2 (6 bases each). Trimming pared 3 bases from V and 6 bases from J, leaving 21 bases between. From germline, CDR1 is SGHVT and CDR2 SQSDAQ. The CDR3 length is 17 residues. CDR3 sequence: CASSLGAEGPVTNIQYL. CDR3 sequence (DNA): TGTGCCAGCAGCTTGGGGGCGGAGGGACCTGTAACAAACATTCAGTACTTA.

This clonotype was recorded at least ten times. The V and J genes are TRBV7-8 and TRBJ1-2; the D gene is possibly TRBD1 (6 bases). This CDR3 contains 14 residues. Germline V lookup: CDR1 SGHVS, CDR2 FQNEAQ. The V gene lost 4 bases and the J gene lost 3 bases, with 12 bases spanning the gap. CDR3 in amino acids: CASSSNRVDYGYTF. For the CDR3, the DNA is TGTGCCAGCAGCTCGAACAGGGTTGACTATGGCTACACCTTC.

There are many counts of this clonotype. The CDR3 coding sequence is TGTGCCAGCAGTTTCTATTACCGCGAGCAGTACTTC. Its protein product is CASSFYYREQYF. The rearrangement joins TRBV12-3 or TRBV12-4 to TRBJ2-7; no reliable D call. This CDR3 is 12 amino acids long. V lost 3 bases and J lost 6, with 9 bases in between.